Listed below are T cell receptor beta chains from one sample, sequenced in a study of blood T cell repertoires in COVID-19. Profiling relied on immunoSEQ multiplex PCR, and the TCRdb table lists in-frame clones only, not all of them. The sample gives about 400,000 clones, around 92% of which show up once; about 1.2% is in the top ten. The sample was peripheral blood. The origin of the receptors is a middle-aged man with acute or convalescent COVID-19. The conserved cysteine and the conserved F or W are not part of the CDR3 here. Fields, in order: J gene, V gene, clone size, CDR3 protein. Clone size is not always given. Where it is, it says once, few, many or a class for expanded clones.

TRBJ2-7 TRBV3-1/TRBV3-2 . ASSQTVTSDEQY
TRBJ2-7 TRBV5-4 . ASSPASGTGGMYEQY
TRBJ2-7 TRBV18 . ASSPLSGPSYEQY
TRBJ2-5 TRBV9 . ASSSRWGAETQY
TRBJ1-5 TRBV3-1/TRBV3-2 . ASSQDSIGEPQH
TRBJ2-7 TRBV10-3 . AISQTTDGLYEQY
TRBJ1-2 TRBV29-1 once SVGPRQYGYT
TRBJ1-1 TRBV2 . ASSRDRGFTEAF
TRBJ1-5 TRBV4-3 . ASSQSGTGGLQPQH
TRBJ1-3 TRBV5-1 . ASSSETGGGGNTIY
TRBJ1-2 TRBV6-5 . ASSYSAEKDDYDYT
TRBJ1-1 TRBV27 . ASSLIGPRHTEAF
TRBJ2-7 TRBV9 . ASSVGRRGEQY
TRBJ2-3 TRBV10-1 few ASSDSSGRASADTQY
TRBJ1-2 TRBV14 . ASSPWPRYGYT
TRBJ1-5 TRBV19 . ASSISGGRGNQPQH
TRBJ1-1 TRBV19 . ASSTTGNTEAF
TRBJ1-2 TRBV18 . ASSPQGRGGYT
TRBJ1-1 TRBV18 . ASSSTLPGGGTEAF
TRBJ1-3 TRBV3-1/TRBV3-2 once ASSQANRVRNTIY
TRBJ1-1 TRBV27 . ASSLGGLHTEAF
TRBJ1-1 TRBV2 . ASSRGQGNTEAF
TRBJ1-1 TRBV2 . ASSGSVNTEAF